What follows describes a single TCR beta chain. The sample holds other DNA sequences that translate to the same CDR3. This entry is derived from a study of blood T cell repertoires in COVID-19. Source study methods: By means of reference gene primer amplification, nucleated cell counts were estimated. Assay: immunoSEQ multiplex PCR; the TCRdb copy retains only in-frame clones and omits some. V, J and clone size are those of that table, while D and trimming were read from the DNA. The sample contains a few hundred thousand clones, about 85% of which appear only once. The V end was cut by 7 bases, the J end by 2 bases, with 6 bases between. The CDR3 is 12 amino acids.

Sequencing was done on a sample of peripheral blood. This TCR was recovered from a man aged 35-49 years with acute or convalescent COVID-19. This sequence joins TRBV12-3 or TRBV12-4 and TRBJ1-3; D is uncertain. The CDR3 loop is CASTLAGNTIYF. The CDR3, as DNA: TGTGCCAGCACCCTTGCTGGAAACACCATATATTTT.